A single TCR beta chain is shown here with its context. Its antigen is undetermined. This sample is drawn from a study of identical twins. The study's findings and limits: Model-predicted out-of-frame TCR alpha sharing fell below observed values in monozygotic twins. Analyses of zero insertions could be partly confounded by invariant MAIT and iNKT cells.

TCRdb re-called the 5' RACE reads with MiXCR, one entry per CDR3 protein. There are 500,000 or so distinct CDR3 sequences in the sample; around 15% occur only once, and approximately 0.98% lies in the top ten. CDR3 size: 13 residues. From germline, CDR1 is DFQATT and CDR2 SNEGSKA (reference sequence). V was pared by 6 bases and J by 4 bases, with 7 bases of the junction left unmatched. The same specimen was also included in a second study, on yellow fever vaccine responses in identical twins.

This rearrangement joins TRBV20-1 to TRBJ2-5; 8 bases are a match to TRBD2. The source material was CD4+ T cells sorted from blood. This TCR was recovered from a woman under 30 in good health. The CDR3 protein is CSAPRLARETQYF. CDR3 nucleotide sequence: TGCAGTGCCCCAAGACTAGCGCGAGAGACCCAGTACTTC.